This T cell receptor beta chain was identified in a study of PD-1 and CTLA-4 blockade in melanoma. Trimming took 3 bases from V and 4 from J, leaving 9 bases between them. The CDR3 has 13 residues. CDR1 and CDR2 (germline): MDHEN, SYDVKM. In this sample, this clone turned up once. Repertoires were generated with immunoSEQ multiplex PCR, while TCRdb's copy carries only in-frame clones and drops some. The sample holds approximately 17,000 clones, 65% to 75% seen once. The source was CD8+ T cells from peripheral blood, collected before anti-PD-1 treatment. This rearrangement joins TRBV28 to TRBJ1-2; a possible D gene is TRBD1 (6 bases). This clonotype was obtained from a human donor with melanoma. The CDR3 DNA sequence: TGTGCCAGCAGTTTTCAGGGGACCTATGGCTACACCTTC. This sequence encodes CASSFQGTYGYTF.